These T cell receptor beta chains were read from a single sample in a study of OX40 agonist ivuxolimab in advanced cancers. The assay was immunoSEQ multiplex PCR, and TCRdb's table has in-frame clones only and misses some. The sample shows nearly 85,000 clones, around 86% of them seen only once. Sample: CD4+ or CD8+ T cells sorted from blood, taken in a trial of the OX40 agonist ivuxolimab. These receptors originate from an adult with an advanced solid tumor such as melanoma, head and neck, liver or kidney cancer. The CDR3 runs from the conserved cysteine through the conserved F or W. Each record gives: V gene, D gene, J gene, CDR3 protein. D genes are given only for firm matches.

TRBV6-1	.	TRBJ1-4	CASSADTEKLFF
TRBV27	TRBD1	TRBJ2-6	CASSLDRAPGANVLTF
TRBV10-3	.	TRBJ2-3	CAISWTDTDTQYF
TRBV25-1	.	TRBJ1-5	CASSELGGNQPQHF
TRBV4-2	.	TRBJ2-2	CASSHPSGELFF
TRBV10-3	.	TRBJ2-5	CAISPAELYQETQYF
TRBV7-2	.	TRBJ1-5	CASSLNSMGAGPQHF
TRBV6-5	.	TRBJ1-5	CASSGRRNQPQHF
TRBV5-1	.	TRBJ2-7	CASSLAGQIVYEQYF
TRBV6-1	.	TRBJ2-7	CASSGGQLNLYNAEQYF
TRBV11-2	.	TRBJ1-1	CASSFPGGGPTEAFF
TRBV9	TRBD2	TRBJ2-7	CASSVGVGRSSYEQYF
TRBV25-1	.	TRBJ2-2	CASTGQGNTGELFF
TRBV19	TRBD2	TRBJ2-2	CASSPSGVNGGELFF
TRBV5-5	TRBD1	TRBJ1-2	CASSLVRDRKGLKYGYTF